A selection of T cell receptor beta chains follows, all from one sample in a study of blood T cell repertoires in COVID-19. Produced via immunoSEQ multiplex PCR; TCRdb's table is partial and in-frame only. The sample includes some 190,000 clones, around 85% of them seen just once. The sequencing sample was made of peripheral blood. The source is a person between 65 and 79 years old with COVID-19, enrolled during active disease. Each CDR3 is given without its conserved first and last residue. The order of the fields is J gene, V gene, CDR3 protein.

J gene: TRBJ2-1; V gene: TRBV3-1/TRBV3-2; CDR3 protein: ASSQVGGDVDEQF
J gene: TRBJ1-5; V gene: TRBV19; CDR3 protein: ASTPPEPSNQPQH
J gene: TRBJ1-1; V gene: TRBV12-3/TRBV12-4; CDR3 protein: ASSFAGIEAF
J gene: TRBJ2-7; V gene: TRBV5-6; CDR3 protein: ASSGQGTVPYEQY
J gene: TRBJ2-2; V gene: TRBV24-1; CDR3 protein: ATSGAGTNTGELF
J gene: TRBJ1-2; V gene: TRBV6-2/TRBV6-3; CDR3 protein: ASSSNRGGYT
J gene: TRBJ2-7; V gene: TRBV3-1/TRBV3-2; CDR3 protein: ASRRANEQY
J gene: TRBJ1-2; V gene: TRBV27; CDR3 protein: ASSHRTALPYGYT
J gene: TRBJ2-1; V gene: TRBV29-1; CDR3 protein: SVSRGVSYNEQF
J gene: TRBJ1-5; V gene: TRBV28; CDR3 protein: ASSLRTNNQPQH
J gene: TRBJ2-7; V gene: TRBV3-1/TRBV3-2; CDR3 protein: ASIPRSRFYEQY
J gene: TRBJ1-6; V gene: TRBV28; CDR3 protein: ASSLNSNSPLH
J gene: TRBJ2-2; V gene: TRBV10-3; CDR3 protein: ASLGGLAGDTGELF
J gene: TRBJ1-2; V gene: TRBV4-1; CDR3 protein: ASSQRLDRGGGYT
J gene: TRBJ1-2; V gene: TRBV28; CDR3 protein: ASRDSGYGYT
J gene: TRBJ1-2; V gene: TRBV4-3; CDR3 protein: ASSQERPGQFLPSNYGYT
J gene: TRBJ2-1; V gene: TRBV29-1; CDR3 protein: SVAGGASNEQF
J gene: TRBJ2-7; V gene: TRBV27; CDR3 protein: ASSLGLAGYEQY
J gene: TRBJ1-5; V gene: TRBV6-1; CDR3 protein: ASSEWTGGTQPQH
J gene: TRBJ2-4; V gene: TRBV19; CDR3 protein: ASTTRPFNIQY
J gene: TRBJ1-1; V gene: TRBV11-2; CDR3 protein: ASSLDLGVGTEAF
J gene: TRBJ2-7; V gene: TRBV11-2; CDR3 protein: ASSFGSTGGYEQY
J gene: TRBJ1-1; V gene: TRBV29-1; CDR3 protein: SGLRGSIAEAF
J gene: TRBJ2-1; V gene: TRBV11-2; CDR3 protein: ASSSRLAGSDNEQF
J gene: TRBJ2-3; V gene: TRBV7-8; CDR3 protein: ASSPRPSGNIPDTQY
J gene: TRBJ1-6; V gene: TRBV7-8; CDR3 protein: ASSKGPYNSPLH
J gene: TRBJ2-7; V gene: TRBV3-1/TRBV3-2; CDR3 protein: ASSPVTPSGEQY
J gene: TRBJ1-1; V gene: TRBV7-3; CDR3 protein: ASSQWTGQDTEAF
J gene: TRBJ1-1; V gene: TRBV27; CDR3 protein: ASSLSRQKEAF
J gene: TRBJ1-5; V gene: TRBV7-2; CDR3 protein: ASSLAGGRGQPQH
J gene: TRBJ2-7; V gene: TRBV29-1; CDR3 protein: SVKDRVYEQY
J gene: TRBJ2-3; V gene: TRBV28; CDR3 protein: ASSFSGGRGTDTQY
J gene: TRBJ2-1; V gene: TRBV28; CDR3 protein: ASLGASGYNEQF